This T cell receptor (beta chain) appears in the sequencing data of a study of cytomegalovirus exposure and HLA in healthy donors (dated by TCRdb to about 2017). Broadly, across the study: An earlier analysis of some 550 of the donors reported roughly 270 Gb of sequence data and approximately 110 million unique TCR beta sequences from some 180 million T cells. A later genetic analysis used genome-wide SNP genotypes for about three fifths of the 666 donors, treating that subset as a discovery cohort. Alongside the repertoire data, information on donor age, sex, ethnicity and CMV serostatus was compiled. In an earlier analysis of roughly 600 of the donors, high-throughput TCR beta sequencing was used to judge whether each TCR beta V gene segment behaved as functional or pseudogenic. Class I and class II HLA loci were covered by the typing at four-digit resolution. To study patterns of TCR occurrence, a later analysis re-analyzed previously published TCR beta repertoires from 650 to 750 donors and added high-resolution HLA genotyping. The number of donors typed differed by locus, with 629-630 for A, B, C, DRB1 and DQB1, roughly 520 for DQA1, under 610 for DPA1, and 450 to 480 for DPB1. The genetic ancestry cluster associated with self-reported Caucasian donors included 70% to 85% of the approximately 400 genotyped donors. The later analysis used no new phenotypic data to find candidate immune exposures, relying instead on TCR beta sequences and their occurrence across donors. Every discovery cohort repertoire had been produced on one sequencing platform. Across some 400 genotyped donors of the cohort, an average of roughly 250,000 unique TCR beta nucleotide sequences per donor were sequenced, and about a sixth of those sequences were non-productive. The study aimed to test whether signatures of past pathogen exposure could be identified by cataloging public T cell receptors. Besides the first cohort of about 730 subjects, a separate validation cohort made up of 120 different subjects was used. High-throughput TCR immunosequencing, statistical association of individual TCRs with disease status, and machine learning were combined to predict cytomegalovirus infection status. An early release covering roughly 600 HLA-typed donors comprised roughly 300 gigabases of sequencing data and around 80 million unique TCR sequences. Because of strong linkage in the cohort, roughly five DR-DQ haplotypes were treated as single units for association and clustering. Using immunosequencing, the study profiled T cell repertoires from about 620 subjects and related those repertoires to cytomegalovirus serostatus.

In the germline V gene (reference sequence), CDR1 corresponds to PRHDT and CDR2 to FYEKMQ. V and J are trimmed by 3 bases and 4 bases, and the gene matches miss 4 bases of the junction. Including cysteine and phenylalanine, the CDR3 has 14 amino acids. CDR3 DNA only is kept here, 42 bases in frame from base 1. The research as a whole found: In this cohort, only TCR beta chains were sequenced, and detectable features were limited by the absence of alpha or paired-chain data. In vitro tests confirmed that a few of the cytomegalovirus-associated TCR beta chains recognize cytomegalovirus antigens. A cluster of highly shared sequence variants was judged likely to represent a technical artifact of the sequencing pipeline. HLA typing was unavailable for some donors at each locus, so association tests used only the typed subset. A further reported finding was that TCR beta sequences accurately predicted the HLA-A and HLA-B alleles for most subjects in the first cohort. The 87-base-pair reads could not distinguish some IMGT-functional V segments, including TRBV6-2 and TRBV6-3, so those segments were excluded. Sequencing depth was assumed to be roughly uniform across donors in the presence/absence analyses, though that assumption may not hold. In a later analysis, HLA-associated TCR beta chains showed more clonal expansion and lower generation probabilities than non-associated chains that were equally common. In a later analysis, around 15,000 TCR beta sequences were associated with specific HLA alleles at a false discovery rate of 0.05. An earlier analysis of roughly 570 of the donors showed that most TCR beta V segments appeared in productive rearrangements either about 90% or about 30% of the time, which broadly matched IMGT annotations. CMV serostatus was the only immune exposure information available for the cohort. The study listed 150 to 200 TCR beta chains as associated with cytomegalovirus. Linkage disequilibrium might explain the correlated functional status among segregating V segments, but an unknown experimental factor could not be excluded. According to a later genetic analysis, donors in an Asian-associated ancestry cluster had fewer N-insertions in productive TCRs than the approximately 710-donor mean. An association between a missense DCLRE1C variant and V-gene and J-gene trimming of TCR beta chains was found in a later genetic analysis and replicated in an independent cohort. In both the original and validation cohorts, the classifier was reported to diagnose cytomegalovirus status with high specificity and sensitivity. A later analysis found that most CMV-associated TCR beta chains appeared HLA-restricted, with HLA associations seemingly driven largely by CMV exposure. When HLA alleles, especially DR and DQ, strongly co-occurred, attributing TCR associations to individual alleles was difficult. The authors suggested that the approach could potentially be generalized to other disease states and immunological phenotypes. Most TCR sequences were seen in very few donors, while some public TCRs were found in many individuals. According to a later analysis, parvovirus B19, influenza, CMV and Epstein-Barr virus appeared linked to several top co-occurrence clusters. In a later analysis, the rate of TCR association differed among HLA loci, with DRB1 alleles having the most associated TCRs and HLA-C alleles having the fewest. Because counts were too low, 15 to 20 rarely observed V segments, including chromosome 9 orphons, were excluded from the earlier analysis of under 650 of the donors.

The cohort comprised several hundred healthy bone marrow donors. All cohort members were sampled while nominally healthy, although unrecorded immune exposures were likely present. The donor was CMV seropositive and was included in the group of some 290 seropositive cohort members. Each donor provided a peripheral blood sample, and peripheral blood mononuclear cells were used for TCR beta sequencing. The Qiagen DNeasy Blood Extraction Kit was used to extract genomic DNA from the blood cell samples. As to this clone: What antigen it recognizes has not been identified. Nothing much larger sits one base from this clone, and base qualities are not available.

The library relied on the immunoSEQ multiplex PCR assay. For the multiplex PCR, a mixture combining 60 forward primers for TCR Vbeta segments and 13 reverse primers for TCR Jbeta segments was used. The CDR3 region of rearranged TCR beta genes was amplified from genomic DNA with a multiplex PCR assay. The Illumina HiSeq System was used to sequence the amplified TCR beta libraries as 87-base-pair reads. Under the source paper's analysis protocol: Across the roughly 670 repertoires, a later analysis counted tens of millions of unique TCR beta chains, roughly 11 million of which were shared by at least two donors. A nearest-neighbor algorithm error-corrected the raw reads and collapsed the reads into unique sequences, merging closely related sequences to remove PCR and sequencing errors. V, D and J gene segments were assigned by aligning CDR3 sequences to IMGT reference sequences. For a sequence to be retained, a match of at least six nucleotides was required to both a V gene segment and a J gene segment. Rearrangements were classified as productive when the CDR3 lacked stop codons and remained in frame with V and J, and all other rearrangements were classified as non-productive. Following IMGT convention, CDR3 was defined as the stretch from the second conserved V-encoded cysteine to the conserved J-encoded phenylalanine. The earlier analysis of about 590 of the donors excluded sequences that lacked an unambiguous match to a single V gene segment. An earlier analysis of a few hundred of the donors classified V segments as functional when productive rearrangements were above 56.7% and as segregating when the standard deviation between donors was above 5%. A statistical classification framework was built for diagnosing cytomegalovirus status from the catalog of TCR beta chain sequences. V and J gene assignment, in a later analysis, came from comparing TCR nucleotide sequences with IMGT/GENE-DB human TR gene sequences. The TCRdist pipeline was used in a later analysis to assign CDR3 sequences and most-parsimonious VDJ recombination scenarios. In a later analysis, every TCR beta chain was defined by the combination of its CDR3 amino acid sequence and its V-gene family, and reads without a unique V-gene family were dropped. To address suspected cross-contamination and a sequencing artifact, a later analysis removed over 500 highly shared, low-generation-probability nucleotide sequences. In a later analysis, a clonal expansion index for each public chain was calculated from normalized within-repertoire ranks of inferred template counts. A later analysis computed generation probabilities with a VDJ recombination model fitted to out-of-frame rearrangements, and checked the results against IGoR. In a later analysis, hypergeometric tests were used to score TCR-TCR, TCR-HLA and TCR-CMV co-occurrence, with a repertoire-size bias correction applied to TCR pairs. False discovery rates were estimated in a later analysis by permuting HLA or CMV assignments 20 times. In a later analysis, co-occurring TCRs were grouped with DBSCAN, and TCRdist sequence similarity was added when clustering was performed within HLA-allele-positive subsets. Repertoires with fewer than 30,000 or more than 120,000 public chains, plus five repertoires with anomalous nucleotide sharing, were excluded from co-occurrence clustering. Sourced from immuneACCESS, this table was stored by TCRdb with only in-frame sequences that have V and J called. A share of the clones is absent; for the studies checked, an unresolved V gene accounts for under half, and the remainder has no known explanation. That table is the source of V, J and clone size, and D and trimming were worked out from the DNA. Recorded for this sample are approximately 280,000 clones; 86% of them occurred a single time. Clones ranked in the top ten supply around 3.7% of the sample.

The receptor comes from a man aged 35-49 years in good health and CMV-seropositive. The specimen was PBMCs. The rearranged segments are TRBV13 and TRBJ2-7; 9 central bases correspond to TRBD2. CDR3 sequence: CASSFLSGRYEQYF. The DNA sequence follows: TGTGCCAGCAGCTTCCTTAGCGGGAGATACGAGCAGTACTTC. With the rest looked up from the reference TRBV13 and TRBJ2-7 genes rather than sequenced, the full variable domain is AAGVIQSPRHLIKEKRETATLKCYPIPRHDTVYWYQQGPGQDPQFLISFYEKMQSDKGSIPDRFSAQQFSDYHSELNMSSLELGDSALYFCASSFLSGRYEQYFGPGTRLTVT.